A selection of T cell receptor beta chains follows, all from one sample in a study of tumor-infiltrating lymphocytes in primary liver carcinoma. TCRdb processed the multiplex PCR reads anew with MiXCR; each CDR3 protein has one entry. The sample includes 250,000 to 400,000 distinct CDR3 sequences, over 55% of them seen just once. The source material was peripheral blood. The origin of the receptors is a man in his forties or fifties with primary liver carcinoma and hepatitis B virus infection. The CDR3 runs from the conserved cysteine through the conserved F or W. D genes are given only for firm matches. Not all rows give a size; the values are once, few, many and, for expanded clones, a class.

TRBV28	-	-	TRBJ1-2	TGTGCCAGCAGAGTCTCGGGGGCTCTTGGTGGCTACACCTTC	CASRVSGALGGYTF
TRBV5-4	-	-	TRBJ2-7	TGTGCCAGCGGCCTCTCGGGGCGGAGCTCCTACGAGCAGTACTTC	CASGLSGRSSYEQYF
TRBV7-9	-	TRBD1	TRBJ2-7	TGTGCCAGCAGCCATCGACAGGGCTACGAGCAGTACTTC	CASSHRQGYEQYF
TRBV6-2/TRBV6-3	many	-	TRBJ2-2	TGTGCCAGCAGCCGACCCGGGGACACCGGGGAGCTGTTTTTT	CASSRPGDTGELFF
TRBV29-1	many	TRBD2	TRBJ2-3	TGCAGCGTTGAAGATCAAGGGACTAGCGGGAGTACAGATACGCAGTATTTT	CSVEDQGTSGSTDTQYF
TRBV11-3	-	-	TRBJ2-7	TGTGCCAGCGGCTTAACGGGGCTGGGCGAGCAGTACTTC	CASGLTGLGEQYF
TRBV6-5	many	-	TRBJ2-7	TGTGCCAGCTTGGGACCGGCGACGGAGCAGTACTTC	CASLGPATEQYF
TRBV10-3	-	-	TRBJ2-7	TGTGCCATCAGTGAGTGGGGGACCGCCGACGAACAGTACTTC	CAISEWGTADEQYF
TRBV6-5	many	TRBD2	TRBJ2-1	TGTGCCAGCAGTTGGACTAGCGGGAATAACAATGAGCAGTTCTTC	CASSWTSGNNNEQFF
TRBV28	few	TRBD1	TRBJ2-7	TGTGCCAGCAGTTTATATAGGGGACAGGGGGCTTACGAGCAGTACTTC	CASSLYRGQGAYEQYF
TRBV5-1	few	-	TRBJ2-3	TGCGCCAGCAGCCCAGAACAGGATACGCAGTATTTT	CASSPEQDTQYF
TRBV6-2/TRBV6-3	many	-	TRBJ1-6	TGTGCCAGCAGTTACTTTCCCGGGTCACCCCTCCACTTT	CASSYFPGSPLHF
TRBV11-2	-	-	TRBJ2-1	TGTGCCAGCAGCTTAGGACTAACGGGGTCGCTTTACAATGAGCAATTCTTC	CASSLGLTGSLYNEQFF
TRBV5-6	-	-	TRBJ2-5	TGTGCCAGCAGCCGAGGACCGTACCAAGAGACCCAGTACTTC	CASSRGPYQETQYF
TRBV5-1	-	-	TRBJ2-7	TGCGCCAGCAGCTTGGCCAGAGGGGTTGGGCCGTACTTC	CASSLARGVGPYF
TRBV9	once	TRBD2	TRBJ2-5	TGTGCCAGCAGCGTAGGGGATAGCGGGAGTGGGCAAGAGACCCAGTACTTC	CASSVGDSGSGQETQYF
TRBV7-9	-	-	TRBJ1-3	TGTGCCAGCAGCTTAGAGGGCATCCTGGACTCTGGAAACACCATATATTTT	CASSLEGILDSGNTIYF
TRBV6-6	once	-	TRBJ1-3	TGTGCCAGCACCTTAAGATGGGTTGGAAACACCATATATTTT	CASTLRWVGNTIYF
TRBV20-1	-	TRBD1	TRBJ2-3	TGCAGTGCGGACAGGGCTAGCACAGATACGCAGTATTTT	CSADRASTDTQYF
TRBV7-9	once	TRBD2	TRBJ2-5	TGTGCCAGCAGGACTAGCGGCAACAAAGAGACCCAGTACTTC	CASRTSGNKETQYF
TRBV14	few	TRBD1	TRBJ1-4	TGTGCCAGCAGCCAGATACAGGGGGCCGCTGAAAAACTGTTTTTT	CASSQIQGAAEKLFF
TRBV5-1	few	-	TRBJ2-1	TGCGCCAGCAGCGACCTAAAGAGGCAGGACTACAATGAGCAGTTCTTC	CASSDLKRQDYNEQFF
TRBV29-1	many	TRBD1	TRBJ2-4	TGCAGCGGGCCGGGACAGGCCAATTCTCTAGCCAAAAACATTCAGTACTTC	CSGPGQANSLAKNIQYF
TRBV5-1	few	-	TRBJ1-3	TGCGCCAGCGGGGACTCTGGAAACACCATATATTTT	CASGDSGNTIYF
TRBV5-1	-	-	TRBJ1-4	TGCGCCAGCAGCTTGGCCTTCGGTGAAAAACTGTTATTT	CASSLAFGEKLLF
TRBV11-2	-	-	TRBJ2-1	TGTGCCAGCAGCTTAGAGCAAGGACAAGGGGGTGGGCAGTTCTTC	CASSLEQGQGGGQFF
TRBV6-6	-	TRBD1	TRBJ2-6	TGTGCCAACAGACCACCGGGACAGGGACTGTCTGGGGCCAACGTCCTGACTTTC	CANRPPGQGLSGANVLTF
TRBV12-3/TRBV12-4	once	TRBD2	TRBJ2-1	TGTGCCAGCAGCTCGACTAGCGGGAGGGCGGGTGAGTTC	CASSSTSGRAGEF
TRBV6-2/TRBV6-3	-	TRBD1	TRBJ2-6	TGTGCCAGCAGGGAGACAGGGGCGTTATATTCTGGGGCCAACGTCCTGACTTTC	CASRETGALYSGANVLTF
TRBV7-9	-	TRBD1	TRBJ1-1	TGTGCCAGCAGCAATCCCGGGACAGGGTTATCTGAAGCTTTCTTT	CASSNPGTGLSEAFF
TRBV11-2	-	-	TRBJ2-5	TGTGCCAGCAGGTCAGGCGTCTGGATACAAGAGACCCAGTACTTC	CASRSGVWIQETQYF
TRBV6-5	many	-	TRBJ1-3	TGTGCCAGCAGTTCCGACAGGTCTGGAAACACCATATATTTT	CASSSDRSGNTIYF
TRBV4-1	few	TRBD1	TRBJ1-6	TGCGCCAGCAGTCGGGACAGGGGGAATTCACCCCTCCACTTT	CASSRDRGNSPLHF
TRBV28	-	-	TRBJ1-1	TGTGCTACCCACCTTTTTGACATGAACACTGAAGCTTTCTTT	CATHLFDMNTEAFF
TRBV10-2	-	-	TRBJ1-5	TGCGCCAGCAGCCTCGACAAGGGGGGAGATACGCAGCATTTT	CASSLDKGGDTQHF
TRBV29-1	many	TRBD1	TRBJ2-1	TGCAGCGTTGAAGGGGACAGGGCTTTCGAGCAGTTCTTC	CSVEGDRAFEQFF
TRBV18	once	-	TRBJ1-1	TGTGCCAGCTCACCATCCGGGTGGCTCACTGAAGCTTTCTTT	CASSPSGWLTEAFF
TRBV7-2	-	-	TRBJ2-7	TGTGCCAGCAGACCGAAGGTTACAGCCTACGAGCAGTACTTC	CASRPKVTAYEQYF
TRBV30	-	-	TRBJ1-6	TGTGCCTGGAGCTCGACAGGCATAGATAATTCACCCCTCCACTTT	CAWSSTGIDNSPLHF
TRBV5-1	-	TRBD2	TRBJ2-3	TGCGCCAGCAGTGGCACAGCGGGAGTCTCAGATACGCAGTATTTT	CASSGTAGVSDTQYF
TRBV7-2	-	TRBD2	TRBJ2-7	TGTGCCAGCAGCTTCCGGACTAGCGGGGAGCACGAGCAGTACTTC	CASSFRTSGEHEQYF
TRBV5-6	-	-	TRBJ2-7	TGTGCCTCATCGCGCCCGGCCTACGAGCAGTACTTC	CASSRPAYEQYF
TRBV5-1	-	TRBD1	TRBJ2-3	TGCGCCAGCAGCTTGTTCTCAGGGGGAGCAGATACGCAGTATTTT	CASSLFSGGADTQYF
TRBV6-2/TRBV6-3	-	-	TRBJ2-3	TGTGCCAGTAGCTTCCTAGGATGGCTTGGGGGAGATACGCAGTATTTT	CASSFLGWLGGDTQYF
TRBV4-1	many	-	TRBJ1-6	TGCGCCAGCAGCCAAGATTTCGACATGTGGAATTCACCCCTCCACTTT	CASSQDFDMWNSPLHF
TRBV11-1	-	-	TRBJ2-1	TGTGCCAGCAGCTCACGAAGGAACATCTTATACAATGAGCAGTTTTTC	CASSSRRNILYNEQFF
TRBV28	once	TRBD2	TRBJ2-3	TGTGCCAGCAGTTTACCCCCCCCCCTGGCGGGAGTCGCAGATACGCAGTATTTT	CASSLPPPLAGVADTQYF
TRBV5-5	few	-	TRBJ2-2	TGTGCCAGCAGCTTGCGGGGATCCGGGGAGCTGTTTTTT	CASSLRGSGELFF
TRBV28	-	TRBD1	TRBJ1-5	TGTGCCAGCAGTTCAGGGGCGAGGGGGCAGACCCGTCAGCCCCAGCATTTT	CASSSGARGQTRQPQHF
TRBV30	few	TRBD1	TRBJ1-2	TGTGCCAGGACAGGGAACTATGGCTACACCTTC	CARTGNYGYTF
TRBV6-1	few	-	TRBJ1-5	TGTGCCAGCAGTGAACAGTTCGGCTGGGTGGGACAGCCCCAGCATTTT	CASSEQFGWVGQPQHF
TRBV11-2	-	-	TRBJ2-2	TGTGCCAGCAGTCTTGAGCAGATTTCAACCGGGGAGCTGTTTTTT	CASSLEQISTGELFF
TRBV29-1	-	TRBD2	TRBJ2-1	TGCAGCATTGAGATGTCTAGCGGATTCTTGAATGAGCAGTTCTTC	CSIEMSSGFLNEQFF
TRBV28	few	TRBD1	TRBJ2-7	TGTGCCAGCAGTTTATCCCGGACAGGGAGCTACGAGCAGTACTTC	CASSLSRTGSYEQYF
TRBV11-1	-	-	TRBJ2-7	TGTACCAGCAGCCCGCCGCCAGGGTACTACGAGCAGCACTTC	CTSSPPPGYYEQHF
TRBV6-1	-	-	TRBJ2-7	TGTGCCAGCATGGACAAGGCTAGGAACGAGCAGTACTTC	CASMDKARNEQYF
TRBV6-5	-	-	TRBJ1-1	TGTGCCAGCAGTTCTCCAGGGACTGAAGCTCTCTTT	CASSSPGTEALF
TRBV6-2/TRBV6-3	-	-	TRBJ2-7	TGTACCAGCAGTTATACGAAGCTGGGGAAGCAGTACTTC	CTSSYTKLGKQYF
TRBV10-3	-	TRBD1	TRBJ2-3	TGTGCTGAAGGGGGACAGGGGTCAGATACGCAGTATTTT	CAEGGQGSDTQYF
TRBV11-2	-	-	TRBJ2-5	TGTGCCAGCAGCTATTGGACAGTTCAAGAGGTCCAGTACTTC	CASSYWTVQEVQYF